This TCR beta chain was retrieved from a study of read filtering for tumor transcriptome and immune sequencing. Study results and caveats: Correlation between methods rose after single-read clonotypes were removed.

Molecular barcoded adaptors covering alpha/delta and beta/gamma chains were used on 400 to 450 ng RNA. TCRdb called the reads again in MiXCR, with one record for every CDR3 protein. Of about 58,000 distinct CDR3 sequences in the sample, 9% to 15% were seen once. At the time of active disease, bone marrow was collected from every patient. At least ten counts were recorded for this clonotype. The antigen remains unidentified. V was pared by 6 bases and J by 1 base, with 14 bases between. The CDR3 spans 14 residues. Germline CDR1 DFQATT, CDR2 SNEGSKA (reference sequence). Specimen: a population of CD138-negative cells sorted from bone marrow. This clonotype was sampled from a donor at least 40 years old with multiple myeloma. The J gene is TRBJ2-3, the V gene TRBV20-1; D possibly uses TRBD1 or TRBD2 (6 bases each). The CDR3 spells CSATGDTGTDTQYF. The CDR3 nucleotides read TGCAGTGCAACGGGGGACACTGGCACAGATACGCAGTATTTT.